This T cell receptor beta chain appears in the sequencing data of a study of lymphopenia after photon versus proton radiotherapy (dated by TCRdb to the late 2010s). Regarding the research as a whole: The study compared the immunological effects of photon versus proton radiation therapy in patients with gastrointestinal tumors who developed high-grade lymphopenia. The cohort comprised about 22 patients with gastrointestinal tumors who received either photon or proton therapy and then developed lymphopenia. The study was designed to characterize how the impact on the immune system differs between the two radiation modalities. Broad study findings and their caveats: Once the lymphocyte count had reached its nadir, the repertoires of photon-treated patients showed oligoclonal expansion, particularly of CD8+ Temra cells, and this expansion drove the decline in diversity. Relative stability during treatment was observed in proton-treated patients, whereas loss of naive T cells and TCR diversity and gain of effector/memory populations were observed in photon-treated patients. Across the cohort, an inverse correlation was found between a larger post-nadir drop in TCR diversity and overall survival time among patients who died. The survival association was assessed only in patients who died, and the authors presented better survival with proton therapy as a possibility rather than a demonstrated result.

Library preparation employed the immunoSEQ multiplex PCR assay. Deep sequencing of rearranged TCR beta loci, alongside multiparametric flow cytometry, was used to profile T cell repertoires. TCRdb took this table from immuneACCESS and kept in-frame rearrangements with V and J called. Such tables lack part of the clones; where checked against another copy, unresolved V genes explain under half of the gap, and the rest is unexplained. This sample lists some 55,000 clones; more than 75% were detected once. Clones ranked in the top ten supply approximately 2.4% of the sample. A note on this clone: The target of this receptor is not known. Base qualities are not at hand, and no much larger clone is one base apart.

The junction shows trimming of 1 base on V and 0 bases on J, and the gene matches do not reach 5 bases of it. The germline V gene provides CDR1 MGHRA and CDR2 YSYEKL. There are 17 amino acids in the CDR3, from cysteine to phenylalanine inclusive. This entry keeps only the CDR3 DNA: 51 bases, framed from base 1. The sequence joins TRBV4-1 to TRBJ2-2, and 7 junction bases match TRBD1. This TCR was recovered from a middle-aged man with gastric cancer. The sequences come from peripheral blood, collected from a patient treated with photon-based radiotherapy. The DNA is TGCGCCAGCAGCCAAGCGGACAGGACCGCGAACACCGGGGAGCTGTTTTTT. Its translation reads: CASSQADRTANTGELFF.